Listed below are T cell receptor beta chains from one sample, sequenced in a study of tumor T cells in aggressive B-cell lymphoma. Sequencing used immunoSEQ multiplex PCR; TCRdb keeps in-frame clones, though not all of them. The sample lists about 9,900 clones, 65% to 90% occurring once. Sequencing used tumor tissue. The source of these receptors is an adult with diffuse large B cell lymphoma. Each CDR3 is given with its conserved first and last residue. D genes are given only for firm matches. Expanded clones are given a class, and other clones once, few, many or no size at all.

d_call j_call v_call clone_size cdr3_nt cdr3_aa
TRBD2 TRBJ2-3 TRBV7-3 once TGTGCCAGCAGCTTGTCCGGGACTAGAGGTGTAGATACGCAGTATTTT CASSLSGTRGVDTQYF
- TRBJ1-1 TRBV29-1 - TGCAGCGTTGGAGACGTTGAAGCTTTCTTT CSVGDVEAFF
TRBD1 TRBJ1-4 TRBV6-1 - TGTGCCAGCAGTAGGGACAGGGGGATTCGGGAAAAACTGTTTTTT CASSRDRGIREKLFF
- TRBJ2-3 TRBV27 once TGTGCCAGCAGTTTAACATACAGGGTAGGGGGCACAGATACGCAGTATTTT CASSLTYRVGGTDTQYF
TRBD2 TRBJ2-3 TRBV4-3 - TGCGCCAGCAGCCAAGATGCGAGCGGGAGTAGCGCAGATACGCAGTATTTT CASSQDASGSSADTQYF
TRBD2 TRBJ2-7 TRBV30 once TGTGCCTCCCCAGGCGGGAGCCCCTACGAGCAGTACTTC CASPGGSPYEQYF
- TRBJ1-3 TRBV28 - TGTGCCAGCAGTTTGATATCGGGGGGAAGAAACACCATATATTTT CASSLISGGRNTIYF
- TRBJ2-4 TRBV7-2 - TGTGCCAGCAGCTTATCGGGAGCTGATTTAGGCATTCAGTACTTC CASSLSGADLGIQYF
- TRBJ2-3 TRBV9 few TGTGCCAGCAACCTAGCGAGGGGCACAGATACGCAGTATTTT CASNLARGTDTQYF
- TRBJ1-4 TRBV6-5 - TGTGCCAGCAGTTACCAGTCAACTAATGAAAAACTGTTTTTT CASSYQSTNEKLFF
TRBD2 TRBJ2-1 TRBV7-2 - TGTGCCAGCAGCTTATTAGGACTAGCGGGAGTACAGGAGCAGTTCTTC CASSLLGLAGVQEQFF
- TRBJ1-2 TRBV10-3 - TGTGCCATCAGTGACCACGGCAGGGTAAATGGCTACACCTTC CAISDHGRVNGYTF
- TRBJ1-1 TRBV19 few TGTGCCAGTAGTATGATCATAGACAGCGACTTGAACACTGAAGCTTTCTTT CASSMIIDSDLNTEAFF
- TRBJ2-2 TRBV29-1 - TGCAGCGTTGAGGTGGCTAGACCTAGGACCGGGGAGCTGTTTTTT CSVEVARPRTGELFF
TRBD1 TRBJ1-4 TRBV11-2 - TGTGCCAGCAGTCGGGACAGTAATGAAAAACTGTTTTTT CASSRDSNEKLFF
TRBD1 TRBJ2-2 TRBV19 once TGTGCCAGTAGGCCGGGACAGGGAATCGGGGAGCTGTTTTTT CASRPGQGIGELFF
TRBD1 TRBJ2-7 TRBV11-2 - TGTGCCAGCAGCTTTAACGAAGGGACAGAGAAGTACTTC CASSFNEGTEKYF
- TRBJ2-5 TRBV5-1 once TGCGCCAGCAGTGCGGGGACTGAAGAGACCCAGTACTTC CASSAGTEETQYF
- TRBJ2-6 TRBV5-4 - TGTGCCAGCAGCGACCAAACAGCTGGGGCCAACGTCCTGACTTTC CASSDQTAGANVLTF
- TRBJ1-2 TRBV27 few TGTGCCAGCAGCGCAACGCGGGGGGCCTTCTATGGCTACACCTTC CASSATRGAFYGYTF
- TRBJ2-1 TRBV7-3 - TGTGCCAGCAGCCCCCAACCTATCTCCTACAATGAGCAGTTCTTC CASSPQPISYNEQFF
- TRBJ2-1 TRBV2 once TGTGCCAGCAGTGAGATGGGGGGAGTTTCCTACAATGAGCAGTTCTTC CASSEMGGVSYNEQFF
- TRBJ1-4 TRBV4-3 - TGCGCCAGCAGCCAAGACTATAGGGGGGGGGCAACTAATGAAAAACTGTTTTTT CASSQDYRGGATNEKLFF
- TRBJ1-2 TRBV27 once TGTGCCAGCAGCCCACAGGGAAGGGGTGGCTACACCTTC CASSPQGRGGYTF
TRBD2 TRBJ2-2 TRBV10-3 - TGTGCCATCAGTGAGTCTCTAGCGGGAGTGACCGGGGAGCTGTTTTTT CAISESLAGVTGELFF